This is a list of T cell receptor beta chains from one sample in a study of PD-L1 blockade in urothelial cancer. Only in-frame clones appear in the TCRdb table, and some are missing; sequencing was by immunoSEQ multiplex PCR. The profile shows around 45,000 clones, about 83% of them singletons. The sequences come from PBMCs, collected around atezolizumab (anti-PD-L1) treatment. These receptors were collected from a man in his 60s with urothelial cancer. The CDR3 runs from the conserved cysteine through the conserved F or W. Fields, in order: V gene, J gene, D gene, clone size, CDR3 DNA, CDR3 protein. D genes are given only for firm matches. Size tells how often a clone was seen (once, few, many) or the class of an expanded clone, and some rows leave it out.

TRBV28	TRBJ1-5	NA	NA	TGTGCCAGCAGTTTCTCGCAGGGGTACAGCCAGCCCCAGCATTTT	CASSFSQGYSQPQHF
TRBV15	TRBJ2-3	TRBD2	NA	TGTGCCACCAGCAGGGGGACTAGCGGGGGGGCCGCAGATACGCAGTATTTT	CATSRGTSGGAADTQYF
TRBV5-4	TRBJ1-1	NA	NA	TGTGCCAGCAGCTTGGATGGTAGTCGGGAGAACACTGAAGCTTTCTTT	CASSLDGSRENTEAFF
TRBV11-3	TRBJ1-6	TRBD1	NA	TGTGCCAGCAGGCGGACAGGGGGAAGTGGGGCCCTCCACTTT	CASRRTGGSGALHF
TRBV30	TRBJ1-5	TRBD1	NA	TGTGCTGCCGACAGGGGGGGGAATCAGCCCCAGCATTTT	CAADRGGNQPQHF
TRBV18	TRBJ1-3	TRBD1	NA	TGTGCCAGCTCACCCCCCGGGACAGGGGCAGGAAACACCATATATTTT	CASSPPGTGAGNTIYF
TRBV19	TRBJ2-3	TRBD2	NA	TGTGCCAGTGGGCTAGCGGACCGAGATACGCAGTATTTT	CASGLADRDTQYF
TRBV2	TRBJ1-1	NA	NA	TGTGCCAGCAGTGACCGGGAGGGGTCCACTGAAGCTTTCTTT	CASSDREGSTEAFF
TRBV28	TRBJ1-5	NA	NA	TGTGCCAGCAGCTGGGGGGACGGTAGCAATCAGCCCCAGCATTTT	CASSWGDGSNQPQHF
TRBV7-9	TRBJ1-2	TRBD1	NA	TGTGCCAGCAGGTTAGACAGGGCGGGCGGCTACACCTTC	CASRLDRAGGYTF
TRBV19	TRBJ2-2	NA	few	TGTGCCAGTAGGTACAGGGTTGTCACCGGGGAGCTGTTTTTT	CASRYRVVTGELFF
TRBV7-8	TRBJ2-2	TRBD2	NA	TGTGCCAGCAGCTTAAGGACGGTAGCGGGGTCCGAAGGGATCACCGGGGAGCTGTTTTTT	CASSLRTVAGSEGITGELFF
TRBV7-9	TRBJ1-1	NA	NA	TGTGCCAGCAGCCTAGTCACAGAAGCTTTCTTT	CASSLVTEAFF
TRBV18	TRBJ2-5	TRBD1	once	TGTGCCAGCTCACCGAAGACGACAGGGGGCGCGGAGACCCAGTACTTC	CASSPKTTGGAETQYF
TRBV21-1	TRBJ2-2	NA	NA	TGTGCCAGCAGCAAGTTGGTCAGCGGAGGGGCCTCAAACACCGGGGAGCTGTTTTTT	CASSKLVSGGASNTGELFF
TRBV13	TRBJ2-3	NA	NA	TGTGCCAGCAGCCGGCGGGCAGCGACGTTCACAGATACGCAGTATTTT	CASSRRAATFTDTQYF
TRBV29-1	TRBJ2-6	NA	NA	TGCAGCGTTGAAGATCAGGGGAAATCTGGGGCCAACGTCCTGACTTTC	CSVEDQGKSGANVLTF
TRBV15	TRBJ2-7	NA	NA	TGTGCCACCAGCAGAGGTGGGCAGGCCTCCTACGAGCAGTACTTC	CATSRGGQASYEQYF
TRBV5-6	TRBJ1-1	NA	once	TGTGCCAGCAGCTCGCGGGGAAACACTGAAGCTTTCTTT	CASSSRGNTEAFF
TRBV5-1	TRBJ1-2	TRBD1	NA	TGCGCCAGCAGCTCTACAGGGGATGGCTATGGCTACACCTTC	CASSSTGDGYGYTF
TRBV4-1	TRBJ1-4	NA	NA	TGCGCCAGCAGCCAACCTGACAGGAAGGGCGAAAAACTGTTTTTT	CASSQPDRKGEKLFF
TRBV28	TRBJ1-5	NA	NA	TGTGCCAGCAGCCGTACAGGGTCCGGTCAGCCCCAGCATTTT	CASSRTGSGQPQHF
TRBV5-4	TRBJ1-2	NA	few	TGTGCCAGCAGCTTCCAGGTGGATCTCACCTTC	CASSFQVDLTF
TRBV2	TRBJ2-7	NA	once	TGTGCCAGCAGTGTTCTAAAGGACAGCTACTACGAGCAGTACTTC	CASSVLKDSYYEQYF
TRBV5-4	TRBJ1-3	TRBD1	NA	TGTGCCAGCAGCTCAGGACAGGGGGACGAAAACACCATATATTTT	CASSSGQGDENTIYF
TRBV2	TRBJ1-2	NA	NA	TGTGCCAGCAGCATTGGCGGGGGATATGGCTACACCTTC	CASSIGGGYGYTF
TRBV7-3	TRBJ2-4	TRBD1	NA	TGTGCCAGCAGCTTAGGGGGCGGTGGACAGGCTTCTGCCAAAAACATTCAGTACTTC	CASSLGGGGQASAKNIQYF
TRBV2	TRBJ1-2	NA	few	TGTGCCAGCACCCGACAGTTCGCCACCTATGGCTACACCTTC	CASTRQFATYGYTF
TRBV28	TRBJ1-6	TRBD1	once	TGTGCCAGCCGCGGGACAGGGTGGTCACCCCTCCACTTT	CASRGTGWSPLHF
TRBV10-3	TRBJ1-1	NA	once	TGTGCCATCAGTGCCGGGGGAAAGGGGACTGAAGCTTTCTTT	CAISAGGKGTEAFF
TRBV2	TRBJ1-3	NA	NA	TGTGCCAGCAGTGCGGGGACATCTGGAAACACCATATATTTT	CASSAGTSGNTIYF
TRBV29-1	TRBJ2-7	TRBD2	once	TGCAGCGCCATCCTGCGGGGGGCGCAGAACGAGCAGTACTTC	CSAILRGAQNEQYF